The 18 T cell receptor beta chains reported below all come from one sample, sequenced in a study of blood T cell repertoires in COVID-19. The repertoire was sequenced with immunoSEQ multiplex PCR; TCRdb's copy has only in-frame clones and lacks some. The sample lists fewer than 300,000 clones, roughly 86% occurring once. Sequenced: peripheral blood. The receptor source for this set is a man between 18 and 29 years old with active or convalescent COVID-19.

The V gene is TRBV19, the J gene TRBJ1-1, with 7 bases matching TRBD1. The CDR3 runs to 15 residues. Looked up from germline, CDR1 is LNHDA and CDR2 is SQIVND (reference sequence). The junction had 6 bases not matched to a gene; V was cut back by 3 bases and J by 2 bases. CDR3 loop: CASSIRGTDNTEAFF. The CDR3 nucleotides are TGTGCCAGTAGTATTCGGGGGACAGACAACACTGAAGCTTTCTTT.

V usage is TRBV24-1 and J usage is TRBJ2-2, with D maybe TRBD2 (6 bases). Germline V gene sequence: CDR1 KGHDR, CDR2 SFDVKD. V was clipped by 4 bases and J by 1 base, with 12 bases between them. This CDR3 spans 16 amino acids. CDR3 amino acids: CATSDSWGGNTGELFF. The CDR3 DNA reads as TGTGCCACCAGTGACTCGTGGGGAGGGAACACCGGGGAGCTGTTTTTT.

This chain joins TRBV12-5 and TRBJ2-7; D is perhaps TRBD2 (5 bases). The CDR3 sequence is 13 residues long. Trimming shortened V by 0 bases and J by 6 bases, and 9 bases separated the two germline ends. Per the germline V gene, CDR1 is LGHNT and CDR2 is FRNRAP. This CDR3 is CASGLVLGFEQYF. CDR3 DNA: TGTGCTAGTGGTTTGGTACTAGGGTTCGAGCAGTACTTC.

The CDR3 nucleotides are TGTGCCAGCATTCGGGACAGGGGCAATGAGCAGTTCTTC. Amino acids: CASIRDRGNEQFF. The chain carries TRBV2 and TRBJ2-1; TRBD1 matches 10 bases. From germline, CDR1 is SNHLY and CDR2 FYNNEI. The V segment lost 7 bases and the J segment 6 bases; nucleotides outside the gene matches: 3. The CDR3 spans 13 residues. Complete variable domain (other parts from reference TRBV2 and TRBJ2-1): EPEVTQTPSHQVTQMGQEVILRCVPISNHLYFYWYRQILGQKVEFLVSFYNNEISEKSEIFDDQFSVERPDGSNFTLKIRSTKLEDSAMYFCASIRDRGNEQFFGPGTRLTVL.

CDR3 loop: CASRENRATNEKLFF. CDR3 sequence (DNA): TGTGCCAGCAGAGAAAACAGGGCGACCAATGAAAAACTGTTTTTT. This chain uses TRBV2 with TRBJ1-4; D is perhaps TRBD1 (6 bases). CDR1 and CDR2 (germline): SNHLY, FYNNEI. The CDR3 loop spans 15 amino acids. The germline V and J ends were trimmed by 6 bases and 5 bases, with 16 bases remaining between them.

The chain joins TRBV5-4 to TRBJ2-1; 11 positions agree with TRBD2. Germline assignment: CDR1 SGHNT and CDR2 YYREEE (reference sequence). Germline trimming cut 0 bases from V and 6 bases from J; bases unmatched to any gene: 5. CDR3 length: 16 amino acids. Written as DNA, the CDR3 is TGTGCCAGCAGCTTGGACAGGCTAGCGGGAGGCAATGAGCAGTTCTTC. This sequence encodes CASSLDRLAGGNEQFF.

V is TRBV19 and J is TRBJ1-3; D is undetermined. The germline gives CDR1 LNHDA, CDR2 SQIVND (reference sequence). The CDR3 has 14 residues. Trimming shortened V by 7 bases and J by 0 bases, and 10 bases separated the two germline ends. In DNA, the CDR3 is TGTGCCAGTAAGAGGGTGGGCTCTGGAAACACCATATATTTT. It is translated as CASKRVGSGNTIYF.

This chain uses TRBV2 with TRBJ2-1; tentatively, D is TRBD1 (5 bases). From germline, CDR1 is SNHLY and CDR2 FYNNEI. This CDR3 spans 14 amino acids. The V end was cut by 4 bases, the J end by 2 bases, with 9 bases between. CDR3 protein: CASSGQGPYNEQFF. CDR3 coding DNA: TGTGCCAGCAGTGGCCAGGGTCCCTACAATGAGCAGTTCTTC.

This clone was detected a few times. This chain connects TRBV4-1 to TRBJ1-1; D is unresolved. Per germline, CDR1 MGHRA and CDR2 YSYEKL. CDR3 size: 16 residues. Trimming shortened V by 0 bases and J by 0 bases, and 11 bases separated the two germline ends. Written as DNA, the CDR3 is TGCGCCAGCAGCCAAGAGCCTGGAGGGTTGAACACTGAAGCTTTCTTT. This gives the protein CASSQEPGGLNTEAFF.

V is TRBV9 and J is TRBJ2-2; 9 bases agree with TRBD1. J gave up 3 bases and V 5 bases, and 5 bases lay outside the gene matches. Germline CDR1 is SGDLS and CDR2 is YYNGEE. This CDR3 region has 15 residues. The CDR3 sequence is CASRLDRGDTGELFF. In DNA, the CDR3 is TGTGCCAGCAGGTTGGACAGGGGAGACACCGGGGAGCTGTTTTTT. The variable domain in full, with the rest retrieved from reference TRBV9 and TRBJ2-2, is DSGVTQTPKHLITATGQRVTLRCSPRSGDLSVYWYQQSLDQGLQFLIQYYNGEERAKGNILERFSAQQFPDLHSELNLSSLELGDSALYFCASRLDRGDTGELFFGEGSRLTVL.

The V and J genes are TRBV18 and TRBJ1-2, with D hard to call. The V gene's germline CDR1 is KGHSH and CDR2 LQKENI. The CDR3 has 14 amino acids. V was shortened by 6 bases and J by 8 bases, with 19 bases between the two germline ends. The CDR3 protein is CASSPVEGVNGYTF. The CDR3 nucleotides read TGTGCCAGCTCCCCGGTTGAGGGTGTTAACGGCTACACCTTC.

This clone turned up a few times. The rearrangement joins TRBV19 to TRBJ1-1, with 8 positions matching TRBD1. V shed 0 bases and J 5 bases; nucleotides not matched to a gene: 11. The germline V gene has CDR1 LNHDA and CDR2 SQIVND (reference sequence). The length of the CDR3 is 17 residues. CDR3: CASSIDPGQAWGTEAFF. Here the CDR3 DNA reads TGTGCCAGTAGTATAGACCCGGGACAGGCCTGGGGGACTGAAGCTTTCTTT.

This chain connects TRBV14 to TRBJ2-2; no definite D call. The CDR3 contains 13 residues. Germline V gives CDR1 SGHDN, CDR2 FVKESK. With 4 bases removed from V and 6 bases from J, the gap between germline ends came to 9 bases. CDR3 amino acids: CASSPNPAGELFF. The CDR3 DNA reads TGTGCCAGCAGCCCGAACCCAGCCGGGGAGCTGTTTTTT.

The chain joins TRBV13 to TRBJ1-3; 7 nucleotides match TRBD1. The germline gives CDR1 PRHDT, CDR2 FYEKMQ (reference sequence). The CDR3 contains 18 residues. The ends lost 0 bases at V and 0 bases at J; junction bases unmatched: 8. CDR3 DNA sequence: TGTGCCAGCAGCTTAGGGGTGGGACAGTTGATCTCTGGAAACACCATATATTTT. This gives the protein CASSLGVGQLISGNTIYF.

For this clone: Other DNA sequences within the sample encode an identical CDR3. The V gene is TRBV18, the J gene TRBJ1-6; 8 bases line up with TRBD1. J was trimmed by 7 bases and V by 0 bases; bases with no gene match: 2. The CDR3 extends over 15 amino acids. Germline V gene data show CDR1 as KGHSH and CDR2 as LQKENI. CDR3 nucleotide sequence: TGTGCCAGCTCACCACCGGGACAGGCAAATTCACCCCTCCACTTT. It translates to CASSPPGQANSPLHF.

J is TRBJ2-7 and V is TRBV6-5, with TRBD1 as a possible D gene (5 bases). CDR3 size: 11 residues. The V gene lost 7 bases and the J gene lost 3 bases, with 7 bases spanning the gap. CDR1 is MNHEY, CDR2 SVGAGI, per germline. The DNA for the CDR3 is TGTGCCAGCACCCAGGGCTACGAGCAGTACTTC. This encodes CASTQGYEQYF.

The rearrangement uses TRBV13 and TRBJ1-1, with 7 bases matching TRBD1. The CDR3 length is 12 residues. CDR1 and CDR2 (germline): PRHDT, FYEKMQ (reference sequence). V lost 5 bases to trimming and J lost 10 bases; unmatched junction nucleotides: 7. The CDR3 nucleotides read TGTGCCAGCAGCGAGACAGGGCGGCGAGCTTTCTTT. Its translation is CASSETGRRAFF.

The rearrangement joins TRBV11-2 to TRBJ1-2; 7 nucleotides match TRBD1. Germline-derived CDR1 and CDR2 are SGHAT and FQNNGV. After removal of 4 bases from V and 0 bases from J, the junction contained 5 bases not matched to a gene. There are 15 residues in the CDR3. The DNA for the CDR3 is TGTGCCAGCAGCTCGATGACAGGGACTAACTATGGCTACACCTTC. Translating gives CASSSMTGTNYGYTF.